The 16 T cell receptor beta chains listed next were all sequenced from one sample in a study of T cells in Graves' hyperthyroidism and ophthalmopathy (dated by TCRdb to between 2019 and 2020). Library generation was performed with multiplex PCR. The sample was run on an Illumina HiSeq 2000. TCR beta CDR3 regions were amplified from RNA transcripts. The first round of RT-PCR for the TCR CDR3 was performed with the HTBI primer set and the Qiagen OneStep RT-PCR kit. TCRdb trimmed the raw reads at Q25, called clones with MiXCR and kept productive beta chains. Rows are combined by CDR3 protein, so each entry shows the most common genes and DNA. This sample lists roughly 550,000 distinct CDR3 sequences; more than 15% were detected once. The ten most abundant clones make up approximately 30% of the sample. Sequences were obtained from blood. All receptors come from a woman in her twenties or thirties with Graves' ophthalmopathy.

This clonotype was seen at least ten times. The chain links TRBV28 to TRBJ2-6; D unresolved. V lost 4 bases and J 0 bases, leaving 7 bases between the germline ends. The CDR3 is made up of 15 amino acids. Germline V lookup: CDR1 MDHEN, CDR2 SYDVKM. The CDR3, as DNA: TGTGCCAGCAGTTCGGGTGCCTCTGGGGCCAACGTCCTGACTTTC. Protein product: CASSSGASGANVLTF.

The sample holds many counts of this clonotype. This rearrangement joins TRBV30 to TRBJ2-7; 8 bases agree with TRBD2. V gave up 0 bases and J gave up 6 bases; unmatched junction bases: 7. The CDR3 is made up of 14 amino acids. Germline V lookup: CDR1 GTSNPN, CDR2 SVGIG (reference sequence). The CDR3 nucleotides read TGTGCCTGGAGTGTACTACTAGCGGCACGCGAGCAGTACTTC. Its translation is CAWSVLLAAREQYF.

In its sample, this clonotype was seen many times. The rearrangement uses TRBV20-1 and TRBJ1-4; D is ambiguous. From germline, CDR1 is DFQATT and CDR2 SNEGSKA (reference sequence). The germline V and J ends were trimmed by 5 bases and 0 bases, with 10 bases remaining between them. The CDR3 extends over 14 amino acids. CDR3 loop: CSAEEGATNEKLFF. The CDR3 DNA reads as TGCAGTGCTGAGGAGGGTGCAACTAATGAAAAACTGTTTTTT.

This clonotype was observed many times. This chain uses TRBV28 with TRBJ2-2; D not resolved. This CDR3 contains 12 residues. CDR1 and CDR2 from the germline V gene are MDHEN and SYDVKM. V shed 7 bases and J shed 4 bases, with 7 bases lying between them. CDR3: CASTRRTGELFF. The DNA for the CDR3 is TGTGCCAGCACTCGGCGCACCGGGGAGCTGTTTTTT.

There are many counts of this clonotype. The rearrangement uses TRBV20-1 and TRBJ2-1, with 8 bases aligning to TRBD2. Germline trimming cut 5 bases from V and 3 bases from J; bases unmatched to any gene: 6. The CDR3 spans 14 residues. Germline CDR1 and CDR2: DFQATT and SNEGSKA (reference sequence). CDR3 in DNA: TGCAGTGCTTCCGGGACTAGTTTCTACAATGAGCAGTTCTTC. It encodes CSASGTSFYNEQFF.

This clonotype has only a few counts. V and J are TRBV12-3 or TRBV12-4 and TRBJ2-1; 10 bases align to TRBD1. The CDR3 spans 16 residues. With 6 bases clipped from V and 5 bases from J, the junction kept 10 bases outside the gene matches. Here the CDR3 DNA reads TGTGCCAGCAGCTTCCTCCGGGACAGGGGCCACAATGAGCAGTTCTTC. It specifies CASSFLRDRGHNEQFF.

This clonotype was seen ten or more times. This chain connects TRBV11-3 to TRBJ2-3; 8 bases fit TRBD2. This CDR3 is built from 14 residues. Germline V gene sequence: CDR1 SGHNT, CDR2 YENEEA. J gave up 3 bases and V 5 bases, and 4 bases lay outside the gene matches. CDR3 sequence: CASSQGLGTDTQYF. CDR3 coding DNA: TGTGCCAGCAGCCAGGGACTAGGAACAGATACGCAGTATTTT.

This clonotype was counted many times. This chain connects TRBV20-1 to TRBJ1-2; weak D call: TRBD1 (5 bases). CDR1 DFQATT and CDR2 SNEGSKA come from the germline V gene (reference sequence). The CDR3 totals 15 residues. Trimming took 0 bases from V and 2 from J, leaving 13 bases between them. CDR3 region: CSARDLQGGNYGYTF. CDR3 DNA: TGCAGTGCTAGAGATCTGCAGGGCGGGAACTATGGCTACACCTTC.

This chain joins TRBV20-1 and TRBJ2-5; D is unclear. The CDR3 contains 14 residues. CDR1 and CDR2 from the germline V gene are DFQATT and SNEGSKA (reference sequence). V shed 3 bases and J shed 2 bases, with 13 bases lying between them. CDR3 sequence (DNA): TGCAGTGCTAGGAATGTCTTGTTTCAAGAGACCCAGTACTTC. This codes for CSARNVLFQETQYF.

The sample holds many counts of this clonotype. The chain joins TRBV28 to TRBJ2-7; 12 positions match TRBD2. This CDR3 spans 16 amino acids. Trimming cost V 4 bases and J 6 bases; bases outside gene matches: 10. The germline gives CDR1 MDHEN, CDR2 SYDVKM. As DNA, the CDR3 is TGTGCCAGCAGTTCCGCTAGCGGGAGGGCCGTCTCCGAGCAGTACTTC. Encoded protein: CASSSASGRAVSEQYF.

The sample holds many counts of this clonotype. The CDR3 DNA reads TGCGCCAGCAGCTTCCGGTCCCCCAGCGGGAGGAACCCCTACGAGCAGTACTTC. Encoded protein: CASSFRSPSGRNPYEQYF. The chain combines TRBV5-1 with TRBJ2-7; 9 bases are shared with TRBD2. Germline assignment: CDR1 SGHRS and CDR2 YFSETQ. The CDR3 totals 18 residues. Trimming removed 2 bases from V and 2 bases from J; junction bases left unmatched: 14.

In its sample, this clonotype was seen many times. CDR3 protein: CASSYPGSSYEQYF. As DNA, the CDR3 is TGTGCCAGCAGTTACCCAGGCAGCTCCTACGAGCAGTACTTC. The chain recombines TRBV6-2 or TRBV6-3 with TRBJ2-7, with D unclear. The CDR3 has 14 residues. Germline-derived CDR1 and CDR2 are MNHEY and SVGEGT. V shed 2 bases and J shed 0 bases, with 8 bases lying between them.

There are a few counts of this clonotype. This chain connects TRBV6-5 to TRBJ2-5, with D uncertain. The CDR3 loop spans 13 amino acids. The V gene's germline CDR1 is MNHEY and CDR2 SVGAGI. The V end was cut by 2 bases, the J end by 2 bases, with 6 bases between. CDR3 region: CASSYGLQETQYF. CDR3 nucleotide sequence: TGTGCCAGCAGTTACGGCCTTCAAGAGACCCAGTACTTC.

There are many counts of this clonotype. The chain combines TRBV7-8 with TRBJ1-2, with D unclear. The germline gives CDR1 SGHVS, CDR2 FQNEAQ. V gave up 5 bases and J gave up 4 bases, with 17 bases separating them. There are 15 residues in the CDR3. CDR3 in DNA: TGTGCCAGCAGCCCGAGTGAGGGTTTTGGCTATGGCTACACCTTC. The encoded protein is CASSPSEGFGYGYTF.

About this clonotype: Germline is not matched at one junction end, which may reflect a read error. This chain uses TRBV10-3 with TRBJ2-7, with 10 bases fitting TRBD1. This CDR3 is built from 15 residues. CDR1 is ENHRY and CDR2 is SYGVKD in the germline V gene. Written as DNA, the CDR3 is TGTGCCATCAGTGAGTCCCGACAGGGGGCAGACGAGCAGTATTTC. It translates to CAISESRQGADEQYF.

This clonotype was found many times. CDR3 protein: CASSFAGSASEQYF. Here the CDR3 DNA reads TGTGCCAGCAGTTTCGCGGGAAGTGCGAGCGAGCAGTACTTC. The chain is built from TRBV27 and TRBJ2-7; the D gene is possibly TRBD2 (6 bases). Trimming stripped 3 bases from V and 6 bases from J, with 15 bases between. Per germline, CDR1 MNHEY and CDR2 SMNVEV (reference sequence). This CDR3 is built from 14 residues.